The 2 T cell receptor beta chains below were found in one sample sequenced in a study of shared clonotypes between healthy human individuals. Positive CCR7 selection of CD45RO-negative cells yielded the naive CD8 cells, and terminally differentiated effector memory CD45RA+ cells were excluded. TCRdb's copy holds only in-frame clones and misses some; the assay was immunoSEQ multiplex PCR. Seen here are more than 500,000 clones, roughly 96% observed once, and the top ten hold over 0.09%. Sequencing input: naive CD8+ T cells sorted from blood. The receptors were gathered from a woman aged 25 to 45 in good health.

This chain uses TRBV25-1 with TRBJ2-5; no reliable D call. With 0 bases removed from V and 1 base from J, the gap between germline ends came to 3 bases. The CDR3 runs to 13 residues. The germline V gene has CDR1 MGHDK and CDR2 SYGVNS. The CDR3 DNA reads as TGTGCCAGCAGTGAATATCGCCAAGAGACCCAGTACTTC. Its translation is CASSEYRQETQYF.

The chain carries TRBV10-3 and TRBJ1-5; TRBD1 aligns across 7 bases. The germline V gene has CDR1 ENHRY and CDR2 SYGVKD. Trimming at V came to 4 bases and at J to 4 bases, leaving 7 bases not matched to a gene. CDR3 length: 15 amino acids. The DNA of the CDR3 is TGTGCCATCAGTGCGGCAGGGGGGTTTAATCAGCCCCAGCATTTT. This sequence encodes CAISAAGGFNQPQHF.